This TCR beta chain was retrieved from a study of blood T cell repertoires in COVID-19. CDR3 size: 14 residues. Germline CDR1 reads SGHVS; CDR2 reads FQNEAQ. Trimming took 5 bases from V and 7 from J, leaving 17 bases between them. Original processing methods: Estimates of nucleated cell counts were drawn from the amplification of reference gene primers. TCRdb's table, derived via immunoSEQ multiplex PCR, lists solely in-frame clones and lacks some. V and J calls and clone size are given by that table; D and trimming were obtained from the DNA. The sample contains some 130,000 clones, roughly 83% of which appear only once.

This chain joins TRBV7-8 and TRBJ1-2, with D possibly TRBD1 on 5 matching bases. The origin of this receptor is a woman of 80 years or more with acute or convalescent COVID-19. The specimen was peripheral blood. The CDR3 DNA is TGTGCCAGCAGCCCGGGGGGGAGGTACGGTGGCTACACCTTC. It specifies CASSPGGRYGGYTF. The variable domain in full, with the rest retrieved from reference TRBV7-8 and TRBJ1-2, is GAGVSQSPRYKVAKRGQDVALRCDPISGHVSLFWYQQALGQGPEFLTYFQNEAQLDKSGLPSDRFFAERPEGSVSTLKIQRTQQEDSAVYLCASSPGGRYGGYTFGSGTRLTVV.